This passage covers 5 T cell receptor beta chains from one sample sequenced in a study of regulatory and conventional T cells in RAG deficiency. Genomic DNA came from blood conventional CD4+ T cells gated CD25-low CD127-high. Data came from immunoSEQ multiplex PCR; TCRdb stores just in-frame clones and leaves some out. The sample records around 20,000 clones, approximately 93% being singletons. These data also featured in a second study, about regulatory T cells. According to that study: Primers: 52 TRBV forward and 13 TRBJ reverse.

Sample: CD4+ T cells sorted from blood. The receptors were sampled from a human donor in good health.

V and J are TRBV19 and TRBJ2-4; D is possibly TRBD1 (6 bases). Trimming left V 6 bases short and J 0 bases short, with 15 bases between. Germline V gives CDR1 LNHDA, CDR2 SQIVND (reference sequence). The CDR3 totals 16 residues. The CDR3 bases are TGTGCCAGTAGCTTACAGGGAAATCTAGCCAAAAACATTCAGTACTTC. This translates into CASSLQGNLAKNIQYF.

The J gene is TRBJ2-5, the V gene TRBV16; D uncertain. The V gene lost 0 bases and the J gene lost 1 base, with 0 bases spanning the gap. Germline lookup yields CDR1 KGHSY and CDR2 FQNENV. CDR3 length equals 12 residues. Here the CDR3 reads CASSQSQETQYF. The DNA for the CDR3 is TGTGCCAGCAGCCAATCCCAAGAGACCCAGTACTTC.

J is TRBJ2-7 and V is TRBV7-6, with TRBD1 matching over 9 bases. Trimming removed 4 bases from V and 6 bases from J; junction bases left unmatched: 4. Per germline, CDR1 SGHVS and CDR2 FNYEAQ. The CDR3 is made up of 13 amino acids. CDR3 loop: CASSSDRGVEQYF. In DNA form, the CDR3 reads TGTGCCAGCAGCTCAGACAGGGGGGTCGAGCAGTACTTC.

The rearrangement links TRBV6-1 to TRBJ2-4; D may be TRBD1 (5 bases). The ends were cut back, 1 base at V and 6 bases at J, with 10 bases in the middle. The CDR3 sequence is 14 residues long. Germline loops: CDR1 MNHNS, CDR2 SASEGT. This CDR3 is CASSEGAGLNIQYF. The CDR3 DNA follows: TGTGCCAGCAGTGAAGGGGCAGGGTTAAACATTCAGTACTTC.

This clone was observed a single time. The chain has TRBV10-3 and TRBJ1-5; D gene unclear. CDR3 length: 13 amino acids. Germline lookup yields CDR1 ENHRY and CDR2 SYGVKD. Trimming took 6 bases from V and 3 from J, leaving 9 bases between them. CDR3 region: CAIRPEPNQPQHF. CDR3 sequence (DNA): TGTGCCATCAGACCAGAACCCAATCAGCCCCAGCATTTT.